A selection of T cell receptor beta chains follows, all from one sample in a study of blood T cell repertoires in COVID-19. The data were produced by immunoSEQ multiplex PCR, yet TCRdb's version contains in-frame clones alone and is incomplete. The sample shows about 94,000 clones, approximately 80% of them seen only once. What was sequenced was peripheral blood. Receptor source: a human donor in a cohort sampled during active COVID-19. Both conserved end residues are part of each CDR3. The order of the fields is V gene, D gene, clone size, J gene, CDR3 protein, CDR3 DNA. A D gene is named only where the DNA matches it firmly. Clone size is stated in some rows and not others, as once, few, many or a class when expanded.

TRBV7-2	-	-	TRBJ1-3	CASSDWSSGNTIYF	TGTGCCAGCAGTGACTGGAGCTCTGGAAACACCATATATTTT
TRBV6-5	TRBD1	-	TRBJ1-1	CASSVRQGGTEAFF	TGTGCCAGCAGCGTTAGACAGGGAGGCACTGAAGCTTTCTTT
TRBV27	-	once	TRBJ1-6	CASSDRSSYNSPLHF	TGTGCCAGCAGTGACAGAAGCTCCTATAATTCACCCCTCCACTTT
TRBV27	TRBD2	-	TRBJ2-7	CASSRLAGGPTYEQYF	TGTGCCAGCAGTCGTTTAGCGGGAGGGCCCACCTACGAGCAGTACTTC
TRBV5-1	TRBD1	few	TRBJ2-7	CASGSGGAGDEQYF	TGCGCCAGCGGTTCAGGGGGCGCGGGCGACGAGCAGTACTTC
TRBV7-9	TRBD2	-	TRBJ2-4	CASSWRSGRENIQYF	TGTGCCAGCAGCTGGCGCAGCGGGAGAGAGAACATTCAGTACTTC
TRBV30	TRBD1	once	TRBJ2-7	CASLGTGREQYF	TGTGCCAGTCTAGGGACAGGACGTGAGCAGTACTTC
TRBV9	-	-	TRBJ2-6	CASSVAGSGANVLTF	TGTGCCAGCAGCGTAGCAGGATCTGGGGCCAACGTCCTGACTTTC
TRBV3-1/TRBV3-2	TRBD1	-	TRBJ1-1	CASLPGQGYTEAFF	TGTGCCAGTCTTCCGGGACAGGGATACACTGAAGCTTTCTTT
TRBV18	TRBD2	-	TRBJ2-3	CASSPPGLASGTDTQYF	TGTGCCAGCTCACCACCGGGACTAGCGTCGGGCACAGATACGCAGTATTTT
TRBV4-1	TRBD2	once	TRBJ2-6	CASSLGTSGRGGANVLTF	TGCGCCAGCAGCCTCGGGACTAGCGGGAGGGGTGGGGCCAACGTCCTGACTTTC
TRBV7-9	-	-	TRBJ2-7	CASRPGVSVYEQYF	TGTGCCAGCAGGCCAGGGGTTAGCGTCTACGAGCAGTACTTC
TRBV7-8	-	-	TRBJ2-5	CASSSRVEETQYF	TGTGCCAGCAGCTCGCGGGTGGAAGAGACCCAGTACTTC
TRBV9	TRBD2	-	TRBJ2-7	CASSPTSGTTGEQYF	TGTGCCAGCAGCCCCACTAGCGGGACCACCGGGGAGCAGTACTTC
TRBV15	TRBD2	-	TRBJ2-5	CATSRDPLAGGRETQYF	TGTGCCACCAGCAGAGATCCACTAGCGGGAGGGAGGGAGACCCAGTACTTC
TRBV5-6	-	-	TRBJ1-2	CASSLGTRGGYTF	TGTGCCAGCAGCTTAGGAACCCGCGGGGGCTACACCTTC
TRBV5-5	-	-	TRBJ2-6	CASSLLGRSGANVLTF	TGTGCCAGCAGCTTGTTGGGCCGCTCTGGGGCCAACGTCCTGACTTTC
TRBV15	-	-	TRBJ1-1	CATRLSEGRTEAFF	TGTGCCACCAGACTCTCGGAGGGCCGGACTGAAGCTTTCTTT
TRBV28	-	-	TRBJ1-4	CASSLRVNPTNEKLFF	TGTGCCAGCAGTTTACGGGTCAACCCAACTAATGAAAAACTGTTTTTT
TRBV2	TRBD1	-	TRBJ1-5	CASRGGQGGNQPQHF	TGTGCCAGCAGGGGGGGACAGGGCGGCAATCAGCCCCAGCATTTT
TRBV6-6	-	-	TRBJ1-2	CASSYLSRGGYTF	TGTGCCAGCAGTTACCTCTCACGGGGAGGCTACACCTTC
TRBV18	TRBD1	-	TRBJ1-6	CASSPSTGGDSPLHF	TGTGCCAGCTCACCATCGACAGGGGGCGATTCACCCCTCCACTTT
TRBV15	-	-	TRBJ2-4	CATSRDREVWEENIQYF	TGTGCCACCAGCAGAGATAGGGAGGTTTGGGAGGAGAACATTCAGTACTTC
TRBV3-1/TRBV3-2	TRBD1	few	TRBJ1-3	CASSPGTGAGNTIYF	TGTGCCAGCAGCCCCGGGACAGGGGCCGGAAACACCATATATTTT
TRBV9	-	-	TRBJ2-5	CASSVGAQETQYF	TGTGCCAGCAGCGTAGGGGCGCAAGAGACCCAGTACTTC
TRBV6-5	-	few	TRBJ1-2	CASSPGYGYTF	TGTGCCAGCAGTCCAGGGTATGGCTACACCTTC
TRBV6-6	-	-	TRBJ1-2	CASSGHLLGGYTF	TGTGCCAGCAGTGGACACCTTCTGGGGGGCTACACCTTC
TRBV18	TRBD1	-	TRBJ2-7	CASSPEGQGGYEQYF	TGTGCCAGCTCACCAGAGGGACAGGGAGGTTACGAGCAGTACTTC
TRBV27	TRBD2	-	TRBJ2-7	CASSSPRERGSYEQYF	TGTGCCAGCAGTTCCCCCCGAGAGCGGGGATCCTACGAGCAGTACTTC
TRBV24-1	-	-	TRBJ1-1	CATSGQTTEAFF	TGTGCCACCAGTGGACAAACCACTGAAGCTTTCTTT
TRBV3-1/TRBV3-2	-	-	TRBJ2-7	CASSSQDGQVGEQYF	TGTGCCAGCAGCTCCCAAGACGGACAAGTAGGCGAGCAGTACTTC
TRBV27	-	few	TRBJ2-7	CASSSGYRGGYEQYF	TGTGCCAGCAGTTCCGGGTATCGCGGTGGCTACGAGCAGTACTTC
TRBV28	TRBD1	-	TRBJ2-7	CASSTNSGTGGEQYF	TGTGCCAGCAGTACTAACTCCGGGACAGGGGGCGAGCAGTACTTC
TRBV2	-	-	TRBJ1-5	CASTTDTNQPQHF	TGTGCCAGCACGACGGACACCAATCAGCCCCAGCATTTT
TRBV30	TRBD1	-	TRBJ1-2	CAWSVGGQGKGYTF	TGTGCCTGGAGTGTTGGTGGACAGGGCAAGGGCTACACCTTC
TRBV5-1	TRBD2	-	TRBJ2-7	CASSLLTSGTYEQYF	TGCGCCAGCAGCTTGTTGACTAGCGGGACCTACGAGCAGTACTTC
TRBV2	TRBD1	-	TRBJ2-2	CASRSDRGSTGELFF	TGTGCCAGCAGAAGTGACAGGGGTTCCACCGGGGAGCTGTTTTTT
TRBV6-5	-	once	TRBJ1-1	CASSYSMSTEAFF	TGTGCCAGCAGTTACTCTATGAGCACTGAAGCTTTCTTT
TRBV7-9	-	few	TRBJ1-6	CASSLGNSNSPLHF	TGTGCCAGCAGCTTAGGGAACAGCAATTCACCCCTCCACTTT
TRBV18	-	-	TRBJ1-3	CASSPGTVSGNTIYF	TGTGCCAGCTCACCGGGGACTGTCTCTGGAAACACCATATATTTT
TRBV19	-	-	TRBJ2-7	CASRHRDRDEQYF	TGTGCCAGTAGGCACAGGGATCGCGACGAGCAGTACTTC
TRBV30	-	-	TRBJ2-2	CAWSTGVGELFF	TGTGCCTGGAGTACCGGGGTCGGGGAGCTGTTTTTT
TRBV3-1/TRBV3-2	TRBD1	-	TRBJ2-7	CASSPRDSYEQYF	TGTGCCAGCAGCCCCCGGGACAGCTACGAGCAGTACTTC
TRBV7-8	TRBD2	-	TRBJ2-7	CASSLGGRGEQYF	TGTGCCAGCAGCTTAGGAGGGAGGGGAGAGCAGTACTTC
TRBV27	-	-	TRBJ2-3	CASRASSNTQYF	TGTGCCAGCAGGGCTAGCAGTAATACGCAGTATTTT
TRBV7-3	-	few	TRBJ2-7	CASSSTRGSEQYF	TGTGCCAGCAGCTCCACTAGGGGGTCCGAGCAGTACTTC
TRBV19	-	-	TRBJ2-7	CASSIGGRIMTEQYF	TGTGCCAGTAGTATAGGAGGCCGAATCATGACGGAGCAGTACTTC
TRBV18	-	-	TRBJ2-7	CATSGSVGYEQYF	TGTGCCACCTCGGGGAGTGTCGGCTACGAGCAGTACTTC
TRBV18	-	-	TRBJ2-5	CASSRGLAQETQYF	TGTGCCAGCTCACGTGGACTTGCCCAAGAGACCCAGTACTTC
TRBV29-1	TRBD2	-	TRBJ2-7	CSVAWRNLAGNLHEQYF	TGCAGCGTTGCGTGGCGTAATCTAGCGGGAAATCTCCACGAGCAGTACTTC
TRBV30	TRBD2	few	TRBJ2-7	CAWSKLAGIPYEQYF	TGTGCCTGGAGTAAACTAGCGGGGATCCCCTACGAGCAGTACTTC
TRBV19	-	few	TRBJ1-5	CASSIGRGKQPQHF	TGTGCCAGTAGTATTGGGAGGGGAAAACAGCCCCAGCATTTT
TRBV7-9	-	-	TRBJ1-2	CASSLANLGPPRYTF	TGTGCCAGCAGCTTAGCAAATCTGGGCCCTCCCCGCTACACCTTC